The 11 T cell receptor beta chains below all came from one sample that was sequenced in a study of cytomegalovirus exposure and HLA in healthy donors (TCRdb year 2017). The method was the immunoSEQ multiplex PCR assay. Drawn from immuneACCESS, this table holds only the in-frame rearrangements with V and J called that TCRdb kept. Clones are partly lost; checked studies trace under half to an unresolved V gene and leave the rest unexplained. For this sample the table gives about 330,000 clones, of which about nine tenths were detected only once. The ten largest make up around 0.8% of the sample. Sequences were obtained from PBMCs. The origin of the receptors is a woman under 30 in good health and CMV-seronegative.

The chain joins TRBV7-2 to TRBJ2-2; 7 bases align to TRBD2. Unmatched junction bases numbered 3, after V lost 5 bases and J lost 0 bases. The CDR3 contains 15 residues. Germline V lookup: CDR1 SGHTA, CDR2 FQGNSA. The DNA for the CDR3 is TGTGCCAGCAGCCCGGGACTACCGAACACCGGGGAGCTGTTTTTT. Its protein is CASSPGLPNTGELFF. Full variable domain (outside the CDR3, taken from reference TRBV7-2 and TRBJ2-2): GAGVSQSPSNKVTEKGKDVELRCDPISGHTALYWYRQSLGQGLEFLIYFQGNSAPDKSGLPSDRFSAERTGGSVSTLTIQRTQQEDSAVYLCASSPGLPNTGELFFGEGSRLTVL.

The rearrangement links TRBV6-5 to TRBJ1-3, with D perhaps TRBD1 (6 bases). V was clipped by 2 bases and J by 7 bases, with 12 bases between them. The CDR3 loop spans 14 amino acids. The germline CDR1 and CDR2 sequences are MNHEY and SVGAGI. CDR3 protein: CASSYDSQGNTIYF. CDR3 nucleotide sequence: TGTGCCAGCAGTTACGACTCGCAGGGGAACACCATATATTTT.

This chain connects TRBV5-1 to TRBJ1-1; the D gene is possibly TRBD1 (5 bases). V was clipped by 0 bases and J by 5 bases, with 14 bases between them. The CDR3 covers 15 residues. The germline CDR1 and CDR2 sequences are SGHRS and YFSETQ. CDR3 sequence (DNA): TGCGCCAGCAGCTTGGCCCCTGCCGGGGGAACTGAAGCTTTCTTT. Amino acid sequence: CASSLAPAGGTEAFF. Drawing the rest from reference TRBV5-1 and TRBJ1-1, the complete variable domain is KAGVTQTPRYLIKTRGQQVTLSCSPISGHRSVSWYQQTPGQGLQFLFEYFSETQRNKGNFPGRFSGRQFSNSRSEMNVSTLELGDSALYLCASSLAPAGGTEAFFGQGTRLTVV.

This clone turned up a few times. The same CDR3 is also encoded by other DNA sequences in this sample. This CDR3 reads CASSLSPSSYNEQFF. CDR3 in DNA: TGCGCCAGCAGCTTGTCCCCGAGCTCCTACAATGAGCAGTTCTTC. This sequence joins TRBV5-1 and TRBJ2-1; unclear D gene. CDR1 is SGHRS, CDR2 YFSETQ, per germline. The CDR3 is 15 amino acids. Trimming left V 1 base short and J 0 bases short, with 8 bases between. Filled out from reference TRBV5-1 and TRBJ2-1, the complete variable domain reads KAGVTQTPRYLIKTRGQQVTLSCSPISGHRSVSWYQQTPGQGLQFLFEYFSETQRNKGNFPGRFSGRQFSNSRSEMNVSTLELGDSALYLCASSLSPSSYNEQFFGPGTRLTVL.

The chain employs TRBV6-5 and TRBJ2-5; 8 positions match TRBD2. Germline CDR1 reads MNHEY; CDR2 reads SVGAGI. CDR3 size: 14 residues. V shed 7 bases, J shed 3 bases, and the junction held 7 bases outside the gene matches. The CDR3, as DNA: TGTGCCAGCATTGGTGGAGCGGGGGAAGAGACCCAGTACTTC. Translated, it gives CASIGGAGEETQYF.

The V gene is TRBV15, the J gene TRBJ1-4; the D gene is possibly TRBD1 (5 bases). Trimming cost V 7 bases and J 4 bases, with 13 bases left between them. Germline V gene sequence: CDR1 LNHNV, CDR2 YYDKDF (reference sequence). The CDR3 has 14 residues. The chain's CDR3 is CATTGGRGNEKLFF. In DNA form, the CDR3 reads TGTGCCACCACCGGGGGTCGCGGTAATGAAAAACTGTTTTTT.

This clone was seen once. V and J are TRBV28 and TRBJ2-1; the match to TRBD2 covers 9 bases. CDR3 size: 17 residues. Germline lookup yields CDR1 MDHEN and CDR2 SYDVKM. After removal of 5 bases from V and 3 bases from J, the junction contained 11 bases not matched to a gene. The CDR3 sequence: CASSASSATSGYNEQFF. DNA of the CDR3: TGTGCCAGCAGTGCGTCTTCAGCGACTAGCGGCTACAATGAGCAGTTCTTC.

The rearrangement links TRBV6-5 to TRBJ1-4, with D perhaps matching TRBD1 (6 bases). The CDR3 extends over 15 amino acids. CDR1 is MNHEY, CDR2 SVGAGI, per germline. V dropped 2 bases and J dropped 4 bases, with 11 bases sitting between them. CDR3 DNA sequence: TGTGCCAGCAGTTACACGGGACAAGATAATGAAAAACTGTTTTTT. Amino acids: CASSYTGQDNEKLFF.

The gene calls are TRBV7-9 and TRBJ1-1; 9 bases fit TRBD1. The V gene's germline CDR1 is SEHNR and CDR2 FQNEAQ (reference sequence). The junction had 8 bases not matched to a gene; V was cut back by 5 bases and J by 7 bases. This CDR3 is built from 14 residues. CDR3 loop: CASSADRGWDEAFF. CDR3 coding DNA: TGTGCCAGCAGCGCGGACAGGGGATGGGATGAAGCTTTCTTT. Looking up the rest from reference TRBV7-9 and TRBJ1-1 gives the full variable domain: DTGVSQNPRHKITKRGQNVTFRCDPISEHNRLYWYRQTLGQGPEFLTYFQNEAQLEKSRLLSDRFSAERPKGSFSTLEIQRTEQGDSAMYLCASSADRGWDEAFFGQGTRLTVV.

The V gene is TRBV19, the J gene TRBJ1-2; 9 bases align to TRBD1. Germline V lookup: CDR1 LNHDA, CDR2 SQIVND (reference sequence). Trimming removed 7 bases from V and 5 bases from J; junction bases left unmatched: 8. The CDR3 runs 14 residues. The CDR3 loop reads CASNWDRDGYGYTF. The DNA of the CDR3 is TGTGCCAGTAACTGGGACAGGGATGGTTATGGCTACACCTTC. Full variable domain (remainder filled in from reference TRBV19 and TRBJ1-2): DGGITQSPKYLFRKEGQNVTLSCEQNLNHDAMYWYRQDPGQGLRLIYYSQIVNDFQKGDIAEGYSVSREKKESFPLTVTSAQKNPTAFYLCASNWDRDGYGYTFGSGTRLTVV.

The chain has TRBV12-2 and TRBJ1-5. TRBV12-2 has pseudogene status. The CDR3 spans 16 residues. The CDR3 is CASRLFNQGGDQPQHF. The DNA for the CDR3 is TGTGCAAGTCGCTTGTTTAACCAGGGAGGAGATCAGCCCCAGCATTTT.